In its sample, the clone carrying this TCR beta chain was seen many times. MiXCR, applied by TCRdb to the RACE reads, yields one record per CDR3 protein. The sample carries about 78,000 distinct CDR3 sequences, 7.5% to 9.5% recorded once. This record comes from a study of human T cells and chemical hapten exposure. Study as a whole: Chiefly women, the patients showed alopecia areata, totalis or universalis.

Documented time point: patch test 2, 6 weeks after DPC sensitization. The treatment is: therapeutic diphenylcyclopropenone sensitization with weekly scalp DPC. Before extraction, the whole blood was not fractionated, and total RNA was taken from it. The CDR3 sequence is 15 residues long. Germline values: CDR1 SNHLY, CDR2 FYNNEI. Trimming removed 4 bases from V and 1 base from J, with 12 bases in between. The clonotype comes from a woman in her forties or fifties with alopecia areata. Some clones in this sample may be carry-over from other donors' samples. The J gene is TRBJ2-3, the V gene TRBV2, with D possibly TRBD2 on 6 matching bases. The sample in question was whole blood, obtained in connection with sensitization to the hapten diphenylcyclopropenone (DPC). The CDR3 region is CASSATSRGTDTQYF. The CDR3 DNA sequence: TGTGCCAGCAGTGCCACTAGCCGGGGCACAGATACGCAGTATTTT.